This entry lists 26 T cell receptor beta chains sequenced from one sample in a study of blood T cell repertoires in COVID-19. Assay: immunoSEQ multiplex PCR; the TCRdb copy retains only in-frame clones and omits some. The sample has 250,000 or so clones; approximately 86% are singletons. The sample consisted of peripheral blood. The receptors were sampled from a man aged 35-49 years with active or convalescent COVID-19.

CDR3 in amino acids: CSASSQGSNYGYTF. In DNA, the CDR3 is TGCAGTGCTAGTTCCCAGGGATCTAACTATGGCTACACCTTC. The chain links TRBV20-1 to TRBJ1-2, with a possible D match to TRBD1 (5 bases). Per germline, CDR1 DFQATT and CDR2 SNEGSKA (reference sequence). V lost 3 bases and J 0 bases, leaving 11 bases between the germline ends. CDR3 length: 14 residues.

The J gene is TRBJ2-6, the V gene TRBV14; D not resolved. V was pared by 2 bases and J by 8 bases, with 10 bases between. CDR3 size: 14 residues. The germline V gene has CDR1 SGHDN and CDR2 FVKESK. The DNA for the CDR3 is TGTGCCAGCAGCCAACTTGCCAGGTCCAACGTCCTGACTTTC. Encoded protein: CASSQLARSNVLTF.

The rearrangement links TRBV9 to TRBJ2-2; unclear D gene. CDR1 is SGDLS and CDR2 is YYNGEE in the germline V gene. V lost 2 bases to trimming and J lost 0 bases, with 11 bases between them. CDR3 length: 16 residues. CDR3 nucleotides: TGTGCCAGCAGCGTGCGGCAGTCCGCGAACACCGGGGAGCTGTTTTTT. This gives the protein CASSVRQSANTGELFF.

The chain recombines TRBV28 with TRBJ1-2; possible D gene TRBD1, 6 bases. V dropped 5 bases and J dropped 4 bases, with 11 bases sitting between them. The CDR3 runs to 13 residues. CDR1 is MDHEN and CDR2 is SYDVKM in the germline V gene. For the CDR3, the DNA is TGTGCCAGCAGTCCCACAGGGTCCTATGGCTACACCTTC. As protein: CASSPTGSYGYTF.

The rearrangement uses TRBV2 and TRBJ1-5, with 9 bases lining up with TRBD1. The germline V gene has CDR1 SNHLY and CDR2 FYNNEI. J gave up 6 bases and V 7 bases, and 7 bases lay outside the gene matches. The CDR3 runs to 14 residues. For the CDR3, the DNA is TGTGCCAGCACGGGACAGGGTTTGAGTCAGCCCCAGCATTTT. Translated: CASTGQGLSQPQHF.

This clone was observed a handful of times. V and J are TRBV25-1 and TRBJ2-7; TRBD2 is a possible D gene (5 bases). V lost 1 base and J lost 1, with 11 bases in between. The CDR3 totals 15 residues. Germline CDR1 is MGHDK and CDR2 is SYGVNS. CDR3 region: CASSESRPGSYEQYF. CDR3 bases: TGTGCCAGCAGTGAATCCCGCCCGGGGTCCTACGAGCAGTACTTC.

The chain joins TRBV28 to TRBJ2-7, with D possibly matching TRBD1 (6 bases). Per germline, CDR1 MDHEN and CDR2 SYDVKM. V was clipped by 5 bases and J by 1 base, with 15 bases between them. The CDR3 runs 15 residues. The CDR3 spells CASSRIQGRSYEQYF. The DNA of the CDR3 is TGTGCCAGCAGTCGCATCCAGGGGCGGTCCTACGAGCAGTACTTC. The complete variable domain, with remaining parts taken from reference TRBV28 and TRBJ2-7, reads DVKVTQSSRYLVKRTGEKVFLECVQDMDHENMFWYRQDPGLGLRLIYFSYDVKMKEKGDIPEGYSVSREKKERFSLILESASTNQTSMYLCASSRIQGRSYEQYFGPGTRLTVT.

The chain combines TRBV6-5 with TRBJ2-5, with TRBD2 matching 14 bases. The ends lost 7 bases at V and 2 bases at J; junction bases unmatched: 3. The CDR3 is 15 amino acids. Germline loops: CDR1 MNHEY, CDR2 SVGAGI. CDR3 sequence reads: CASNGLAGGQETQYF. CDR3 nucleotide sequence: TGTGCCAGCAATGGACTAGCGGGGGGACAAGAGACCCAGTACTTC.

V and J are TRBV19 and TRBJ1-1, with TRBD1 matching 9 bases. V dropped 5 bases and J dropped 6; count of bases not matched to a gene: 7. This CDR3 is 14 amino acids long. Germline CDR1 and CDR2: LNHDA and SQIVND (reference sequence). The CDR3, as DNA: TGTGCCAGTAGTGGGACAGGGACCTTGGCTGAAGCTTTCTTT. Translated, it gives CASSGTGTLAEAFF.

The chain carries TRBV20-1 and TRBJ2-6; D remains ambiguous. V lost 7 bases, J lost 4 bases, and 5 bases lay in between. Germline V gives CDR1 DFQATT, CDR2 SNEGSKA (reference sequence). There are 11 residues in the CDR3. CDR3 sequence reads: CSGAGANVLTF. The CDR3 coding sequence is TGCAGTGGGGCGGGGGCCAACGTCCTGACTTTC.

The chain joins TRBV7-9 to TRBJ2-7; possible D gene TRBD2, 7 bases. Germline lookup yields CDR1 SEHNR and CDR2 FQNEAQ (reference sequence). The CDR3 consists of 13 residues. The V end lost 5 bases, the J end lost 2 bases, and 10 bases lay between the germline ends. The CDR3 loop is CASSPGGPYEQYF. DNA of the CDR3: TGTGCCAGCAGCCCCGGGGGGCCCTACGAGCAGTACTTC.

V and J are TRBV19 and TRBJ1-1, with D uncertain. V dropped 7 bases and J dropped 0 bases, with 12 bases sitting between them. This CDR3 region has 14 residues. Germline values: CDR1 LNHDA, CDR2 SQIVND (reference sequence). The CDR3 is CASKLREMNTEAFF. CDR3 in DNA: TGTGCCAGTAAGTTAAGAGAGATGAACACTGAAGCTTTCTTT.

The chain has TRBV19 and TRBJ1-5; 8 bases agree with TRBD1. CDR3 length equals 14 residues. The germline gives CDR1 LNHDA, CDR2 SQIVND (reference sequence). The V and J ends lost 6 bases and 4 bases, in that order; junction bases with no gene match: 5. Written as DNA, the CDR3 is TGTGCCAGTAGCCACGGACAGGGTAATCAGCCCCAGCATTTT. Translated, it gives CASSHGQGNQPQHF.

On this clone: Other DNA sequences in this sample translate to the same CDR3. V is TRBV7-9 and J is TRBJ1-5; D unresolved. V dropped 5 bases and J dropped 3 bases, with 5 bases sitting between them. Germline assignment: CDR1 SEHNR and CDR2 FQNEAQ (reference sequence). The CDR3 loop spans 12 amino acids. CDR3 protein: CASSPVNQPQHF. Here the CDR3 DNA reads TGTGCCAGCAGCCCTGTCAATCAGCCCCAGCATTTT. The full variable domain, with the rest looked up from reference TRBV7-9 and TRBJ1-5, is DTGVSQNPRHKITKRGQNVTFRCDPISEHNRLYWYRQTLGQGPEFLTYFQNEAQLEKSRLLSDRFSAERPKGSFSTLEIQRTEQGDSAMYLCASSPVNQPQHFGDGTRLSIL.

The genes are TRBV5-1 and TRBJ2-1; tentatively, D is TRBD1 (6 bases). The CDR3 consists of 16 residues. Germline V gene data show CDR1 as SGHRS and CDR2 as YFSETQ. With 0 bases removed from V and 2 bases from J, the gap between germline ends came to 12 bases. The CDR3 region has the DNA TGCGCCAGCAGCTTGGTTTCGGGACAAGCCTACAATGAGCAGTTCTTC. Translated, it gives CASSLVSGQAYNEQFF.

The gene calls are TRBV7-9 and TRBJ2-1; D not certain. The CDR3 totals 13 residues. V lost 1 base and J 7 bases, leaving 8 bases between the germline ends. The germline CDR1 and CDR2 sequences are SEHNR and FQNEAQ (reference sequence). CDR3 bases: TGTGCCAGCAGCTTAGTCCGTAGTAATGAGCAGTTCTTC. Its translation is CASSLVRSNEQFF. Filled out from reference TRBV7-9 and TRBJ2-1, the complete variable domain reads DTGVSQNPRHKITKRGQNVTFRCDPISEHNRLYWYRQTLGQGPEFLTYFQNEAQLEKSRLLSDRFSAERPKGSFSTLEIQRTEQGDSAMYLCASSLVRSNEQFFGPGTRLTVL.

This clone has only one observation. This chain joins TRBV5-6 and TRBJ2-7; D is unresolved. The CDR3 is 12 residues long. Germline V CDR1 and CDR2: SGHDT, YYEEEE. Between the trimmed V and J ends, which lost 1 base and 3 bases, there was a span of 5 bases. DNA of the CDR3: TGTGCCAGCAGCTTGCAGCGCTACGAGCAGTACTTC. Protein product: CASSLQRYEQYF.

The rearrangement joins TRBV6-1 to TRBJ2-3; 13 bases match TRBD2. Trimming removed 6 bases from V and 6 bases from J; junction bases left unmatched: 6. Germline assignment: CDR1 MNHNS and CDR2 SASEGT. The CDR3 length is 15 residues. CDR3 amino acids: CASSRLAGGVDTQYF. The CDR3 DNA is TGTGCCAGCAGCCGACTAGCGGGGGGAGTGGATACGCAGTATTTT.

This CDR3 reads CASSLGPQGDNSPLHF. The CDR3 DNA sequence: TGTGCCAGCAGCTTAGGGCCACAGGGGGATAATTCACCCCTCCACTTT. The rearrangement uses TRBV13 and TRBJ1-6; 8 bases map to TRBD1. There are 16 residues in the CDR3. Trimming at V came to 0 bases and at J to 5 bases, leaving 3 bases not matched to a gene. The germline gives CDR1 PRHDT, CDR2 FYEKMQ (reference sequence).

V usage is TRBV11-3 and J usage is TRBJ2-7; 7 positions agree with TRBD1. Per germline, CDR1 SGHNT and CDR2 YENEEA. The V and J ends lost 0 bases and 5 bases, in that order; junction bases with no gene match: 4. This CDR3 comprises 14 residues. CDR3 in DNA: TGTGCCAGCAGCTTAGATCTGACAGGGAACGAGCAGTACTTC. This encodes CASSLDLTGNEQYF.

The chain employs TRBV5-1 and TRBJ1-6, with D maybe TRBD1 (5 bases). The length of the CDR3 is 16 residues. V was trimmed by 0 bases and J by 0 bases, leaving 7 bases between them. Germline V gene sequence: CDR1 SGHRS, CDR2 YFSETQ. This CDR3 reads CASSLGQRSYNSPLHF. CDR3 DNA: TGCGCCAGCAGCTTGGGACAGCGCTCCTATAATTCACCCCTCCACTTT. Complete variable domain (other parts from reference TRBV5-1 and TRBJ1-6): KAGVTQTPRYLIKTRGQQVTLSCSPISGHRSVSWYQQTPGQGLQFLFEYFSETQRNKGNFPGRFSGRQFSNSRSEMNVSTLELGDSALYLCASSLGQRSYNSPLHFGNGTRLTVT.

This rearrangement joins TRBV7-2 to TRBJ2-7; D is possibly TRBD1 (5 bases). Trimming pared 5 bases from V and 9 bases from J, leaving 17 bases between. CDR3 length: 13 amino acids. Per the germline V gene, CDR1 is SGHTA and CDR2 is FQGNSA. CDR3 nucleotide sequence: TGTGCCAGCAGCCCGGAGCGACAGCTGGGGCAGTACTTC. Encoded protein: CASSPERQLGQYF. Based on the CDR3 plus reference TRBV7-2 and TRBJ2-7, the full variable domain is GAGVSQSPSNKVTEKGKDVELRCDPISGHTALYWYRQSLGQGLEFLIYFQGNSAPDKSGLPSDRFSAERTGGSVSTLTIQRTQQEDSAVYLCASSPERQLGQYFGPGTRLTVT.

V is TRBV7-2 and J is TRBJ1-2; D gene ambiguous. CDR1 is SGHTA, CDR2 FQGNSA, per germline. The CDR3 length is 13 residues. V was cut by 6 bases and J by 3 bases, with 11 bases left in between. CDR3 loop: CASSPTSYYGYTF. For the CDR3, the DNA is TGTGCCAGCAGTCCTACTTCTTACTATGGCTACACCTTC.

The chain uses TRBV6-1 and TRBJ2-5; no clear D gene. The V and J ends lost 0 bases and 7 bases respectively, with 12 bases between them. CDR3 length: 14 amino acids. Germline CDR1 MNHNS, CDR2 SASEGT. CDR3 region: CASSEAHLYGTQYF. As DNA, the CDR3 is TGTGCCAGCAGTGAAGCCCATTTGTACGGGACCCAGTACTTC.

This chain links TRBV6-6 with TRBJ2-2, with 12 bases aligning to TRBD1. Looked up from germline, CDR1 is MNHNY and CDR2 is SVGAGI (reference sequence). The length of the CDR3 is 16 residues. The ends lost 2 bases at V and 6 bases at J; junction bases unmatched: 4. The CDR3 coding sequence is TGTGCCAGCAGTTACCCCCGGGACAGGGGGCCCGGGGAGCTGTTTTTT. It encodes CASSYPRDRGPGELFF.

V usage is TRBV11-2 and J usage is TRBJ2-5; TRBD1 might be the D (5 bases). The CDR3 contains 16 residues. CDR1 SGHAT and CDR2 FQNNGV come from the germline V gene. The V and J ends lost 2 bases and 4 bases respectively, with 17 bases between them. CDR3 DNA sequence: TGTGCCAGCAGCTTAACCCCCGCAGGGCCCCCAGAGACCCAGTACTTC. Protein sequence: CASSLTPAGPPETQYF.